This note documents a single T cell receptor (beta chain) sequence. This specimen belongs to a study of T cell changes during pregnancy in multiple sclerosis. Sequenced by immunoSEQ multiplex PCR; TCRdb stores in-frame clones only, minus some. The table has tens of thousands of clones, about nine tenths seen once; the top ten hold approximately 5.9%. Germline V gives CDR1 MNHNS, CDR2 SASEGT. The CDR3 has 17 residues. Losses at the gene ends were 3 bases for V and 7 bases for J; bases not matched to a gene: 14. This chain links TRBV6-1 with TRBJ2-1; 8 bases are shared with TRBD2. This sample comprised peripheral blood, obtained in the third trimester of pregnancy. The origin of this receptor is a female donor in good health, enrolled as a control in a pregnancy study. CDR3 region: CASSDQPGSRGGNEQFF. CDR3 in DNA: TGTGCCAGCAGTGACCAACCGGGTTCCCGGGGGGGAAATGAGCAGTTCTTC.